Sequencing of this T cell receptor (beta chain) was carried out in a study of blood T cell repertoires in COVID-19. Enrollees, about 18 to 90 years old, lived in approximately 25 US areas. Some clones are missing from TCRdb's copy, which holds only in-frame ones; the method was immunoSEQ multiplex PCR. Altogether 250,000 or so clones are present, about 90% being singletons, with the ten largest covering around 3.1%. Germline V gives CDR1 SEHNR, CDR2 FQNEAQ (reference sequence). This CDR3 comprises 17 residues. V shed 9 bases, J shed 4 bases, and the junction held 11 bases outside the gene matches. Sample: PBMCs or T cells enriched from blood (not recorded which). The V call is TRBV7-9, the J call TRBJ2-1; 14 nucleotides match TRBD2. This TCR came from a middle-aged woman who had been exposed to COVID-19. The CDR3 DNA sequence: TGTGCCAGAAAAGTGGGACTAGCGGGAGAAAGTTACAATGAGCAGTTCTTC. Translating it yields CARKVGLAGESYNEQFF.